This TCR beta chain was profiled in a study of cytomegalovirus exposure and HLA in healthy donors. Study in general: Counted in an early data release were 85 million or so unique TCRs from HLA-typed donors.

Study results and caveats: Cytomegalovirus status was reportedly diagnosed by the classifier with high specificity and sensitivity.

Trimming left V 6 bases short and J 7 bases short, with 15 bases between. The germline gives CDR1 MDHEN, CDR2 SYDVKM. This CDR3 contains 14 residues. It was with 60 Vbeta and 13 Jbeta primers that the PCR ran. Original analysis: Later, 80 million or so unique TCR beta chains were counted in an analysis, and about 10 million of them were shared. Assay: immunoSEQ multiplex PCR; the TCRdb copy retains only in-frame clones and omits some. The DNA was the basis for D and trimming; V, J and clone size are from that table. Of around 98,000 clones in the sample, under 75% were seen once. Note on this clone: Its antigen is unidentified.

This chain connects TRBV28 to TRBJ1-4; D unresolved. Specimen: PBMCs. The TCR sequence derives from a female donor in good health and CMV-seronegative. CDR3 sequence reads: CASSRGSSPEKLFF. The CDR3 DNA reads TGTGCCAGCAGCCGCGGGTCTTCTCCTGAAAAACTGTTTTTT.